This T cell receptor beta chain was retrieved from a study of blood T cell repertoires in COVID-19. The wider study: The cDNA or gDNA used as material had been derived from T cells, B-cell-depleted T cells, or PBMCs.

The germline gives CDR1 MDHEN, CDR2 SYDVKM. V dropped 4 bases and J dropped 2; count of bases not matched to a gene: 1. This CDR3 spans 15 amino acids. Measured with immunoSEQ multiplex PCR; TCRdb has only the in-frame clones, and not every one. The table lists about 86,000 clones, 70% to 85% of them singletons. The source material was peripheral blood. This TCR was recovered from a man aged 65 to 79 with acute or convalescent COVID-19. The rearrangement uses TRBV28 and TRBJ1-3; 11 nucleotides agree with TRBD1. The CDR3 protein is CASSWTGGAGNTIYF. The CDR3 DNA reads TGTGCCAGCAGTTGGACAGGGGGCGCTGGAAACACCATATATTTT. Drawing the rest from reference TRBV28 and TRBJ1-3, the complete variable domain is DVKVTQSSRYLVKRTGEKVFLECVQDMDHENMFWYRQDPGLGLRLIYFSYDVKMKEKGDIPEGYSVSREKKERFSLILESASTNQTSMYLCASSWTGGAGNTIYFGEGSWLTVV.